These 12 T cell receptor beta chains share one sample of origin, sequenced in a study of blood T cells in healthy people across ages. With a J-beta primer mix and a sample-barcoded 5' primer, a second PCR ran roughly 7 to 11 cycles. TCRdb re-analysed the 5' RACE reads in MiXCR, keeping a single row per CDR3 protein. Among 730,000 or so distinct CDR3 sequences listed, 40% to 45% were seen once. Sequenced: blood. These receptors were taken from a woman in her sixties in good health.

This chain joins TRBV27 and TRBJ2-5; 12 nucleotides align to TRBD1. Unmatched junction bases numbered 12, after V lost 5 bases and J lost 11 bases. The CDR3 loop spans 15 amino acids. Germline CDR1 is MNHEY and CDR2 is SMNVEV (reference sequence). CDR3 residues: CASSQGQGAGNEQYF. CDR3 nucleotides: TGTGCCAGCAGTCAGGGACAGGGGGCCGGGAATGAGCAGTACTTC.

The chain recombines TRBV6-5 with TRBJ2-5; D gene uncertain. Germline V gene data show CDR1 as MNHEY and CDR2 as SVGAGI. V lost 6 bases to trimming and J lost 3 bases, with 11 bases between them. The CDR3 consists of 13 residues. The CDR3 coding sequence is TGTGCCAGCAGGGCCCCGTCGGAAGAGACCCAGTACTTC. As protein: CASRAPSEETQYF.

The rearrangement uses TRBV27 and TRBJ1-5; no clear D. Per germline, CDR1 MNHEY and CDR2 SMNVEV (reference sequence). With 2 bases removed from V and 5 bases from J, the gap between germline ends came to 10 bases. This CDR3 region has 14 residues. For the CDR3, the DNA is TGTGCCAGCAGTTTAGAGGGAGGACATCAGCCCCAGCATTTT. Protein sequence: CASSLEGGHQPQHF.

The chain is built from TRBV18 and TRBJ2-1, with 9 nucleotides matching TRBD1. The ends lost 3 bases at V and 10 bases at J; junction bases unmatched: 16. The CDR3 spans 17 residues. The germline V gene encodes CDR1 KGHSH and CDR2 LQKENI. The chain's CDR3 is CASSPGTGRSNGREQFF. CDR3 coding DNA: TGTGCCAGCTCACCCGGGACAGGGAGGAGTAATGGGAGAGAGCAGTTCTTC.

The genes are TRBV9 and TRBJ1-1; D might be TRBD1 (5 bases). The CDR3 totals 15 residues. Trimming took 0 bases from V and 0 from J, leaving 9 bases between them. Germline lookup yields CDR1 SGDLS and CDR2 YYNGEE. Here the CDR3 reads CASSVEGVMNTEAFF. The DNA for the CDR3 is TGTGCCAGCAGCGTAGAAGGGGTGATGAACACTGAAGCTTTCTTT.

As DNA, the CDR3 is TGTGCCACCAGCAGGGAACAGGGGGCAGGGCCCCAGCATTTT. The encoded protein is CATSREQGAGPQHF. V and J are TRBV15 and TRBJ1-5; TRBD1 aligns across 9 bases. In germline, CDR1 is LNHNV, CDR2 YYDKDF (reference sequence). Unmatched junction bases numbered 6, after V lost 3 bases and J lost 9 bases. The CDR3 is made up of 14 amino acids.

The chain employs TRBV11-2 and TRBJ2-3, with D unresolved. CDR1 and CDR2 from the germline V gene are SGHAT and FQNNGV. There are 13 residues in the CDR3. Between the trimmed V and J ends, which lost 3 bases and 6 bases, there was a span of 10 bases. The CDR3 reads CASSFQIGDTQYF. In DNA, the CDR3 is TGTGCCAGCAGCTTCCAGATAGGTGATACGCAGTATTTT.

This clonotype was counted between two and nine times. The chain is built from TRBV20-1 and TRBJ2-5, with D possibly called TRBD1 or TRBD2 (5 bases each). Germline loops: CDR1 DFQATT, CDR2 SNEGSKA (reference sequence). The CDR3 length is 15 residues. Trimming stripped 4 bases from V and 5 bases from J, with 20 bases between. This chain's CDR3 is CSATVGLGVGETQYF. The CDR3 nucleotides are TGCAGTGCTACCGTAGGCTTGGGGGTTGGGGAGACCCAGTACTTC.

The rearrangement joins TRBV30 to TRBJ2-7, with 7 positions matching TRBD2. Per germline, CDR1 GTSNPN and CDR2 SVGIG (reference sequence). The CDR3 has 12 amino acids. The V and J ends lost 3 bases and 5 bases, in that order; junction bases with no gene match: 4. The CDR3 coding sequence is TGTGCCTGGAGACGCGGGGGTAACGAGCAGTACTTC. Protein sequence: CAWRRGGNEQYF.

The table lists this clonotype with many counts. The CDR3 DNA reads as TGCGCCAGCAGCCAAGATATGGCGGGAGGGACAGATACGCAGTATTTT. Amino acids: CASSQDMAGGTDTQYF. The gene calls are TRBV4-3 and TRBJ2-3, with 9 bases identical to TRBD2. V lost 0 bases and J lost 3; bases outside the gene matches: 4. Germline V gene lookup returns CDR1 LGHNA and CDR2 YSLEER. The CDR3 spans 16 residues.

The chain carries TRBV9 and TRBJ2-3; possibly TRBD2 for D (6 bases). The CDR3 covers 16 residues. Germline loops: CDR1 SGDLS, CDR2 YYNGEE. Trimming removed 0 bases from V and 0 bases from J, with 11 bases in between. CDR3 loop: CASSVGGVESTDTQYF. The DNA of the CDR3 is TGTGCCAGCAGCGTAGGGGGGGTAGAAAGCACAGATACGCAGTATTTT.

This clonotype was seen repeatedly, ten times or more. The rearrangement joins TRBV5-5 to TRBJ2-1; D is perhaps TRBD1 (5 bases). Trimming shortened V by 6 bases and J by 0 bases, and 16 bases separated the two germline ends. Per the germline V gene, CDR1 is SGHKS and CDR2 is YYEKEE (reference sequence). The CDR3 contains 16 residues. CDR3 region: CASITVQGSSYNEQFF. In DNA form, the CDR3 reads TGTGCCAGCATCACTGTCCAGGGAAGCTCCTACAATGAGCAGTTCTTC.